This T cell receptor (beta chain) is from a study of blood T cell repertoires in COVID-19. Study-level information: Material from acute and convalescent COVID-19 was sourced from the United States, Italy and Spain.

The V gene's germline CDR1 is SGHVS and CDR2 FQNEAQ. The CDR3 extends over 17 amino acids. V lost 5 bases to trimming and J lost 2 bases; unmatched junction nucleotides: 8. Source study methods: Estimation of nucleated cell counts relied on the amplification of reference gene primers. Clones were sequenced by immunoSEQ multiplex PCR, and TCRdb holds only the in-frame ones, with some missing. V and J calls and clone size are given by that table; D and trimming were obtained from the DNA. The table records fewer than 200,000 clones, approximately 89% of them present only once. The genes are TRBV7-8 and TRBJ2-5; 13 nucleotides agree with TRBD2. This clonotype was sampled from an older woman with acute or convalescent COVID-19. Sample: peripheral blood. For the CDR3, the DNA is TGTGCCAGCAGCCCCGGACTAGCGGGAGTGGGGCAAGAGACCCAGTACTTC. Its translation is CASSPGLAGVGQETQYF.